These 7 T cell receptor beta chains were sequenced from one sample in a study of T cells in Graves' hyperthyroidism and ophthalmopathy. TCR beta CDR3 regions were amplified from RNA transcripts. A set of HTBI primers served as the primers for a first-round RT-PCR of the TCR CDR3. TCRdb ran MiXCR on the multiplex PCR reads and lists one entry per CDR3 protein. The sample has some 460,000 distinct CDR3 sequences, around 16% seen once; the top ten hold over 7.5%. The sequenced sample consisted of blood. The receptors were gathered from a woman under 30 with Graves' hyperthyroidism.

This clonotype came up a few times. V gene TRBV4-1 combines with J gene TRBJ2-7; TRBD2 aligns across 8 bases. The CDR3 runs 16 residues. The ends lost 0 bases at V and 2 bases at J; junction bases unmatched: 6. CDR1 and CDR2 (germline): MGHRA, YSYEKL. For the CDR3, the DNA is TGCGCCAGCAGCCAAGAGAGCCTAGCGGGTGCCTACGAGCAGTACTTC. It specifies CASSQESLAGAYEQYF.

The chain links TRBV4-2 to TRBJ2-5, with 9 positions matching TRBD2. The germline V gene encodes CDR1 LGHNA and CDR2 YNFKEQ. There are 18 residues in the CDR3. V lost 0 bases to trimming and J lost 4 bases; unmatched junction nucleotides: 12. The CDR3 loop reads CASSQEDSGSGSRETQYF. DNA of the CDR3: TGTGCCAGCAGCCAAGAAGATAGCGGGAGCGGCTCCAGAGAGACCCAGTACTTC.

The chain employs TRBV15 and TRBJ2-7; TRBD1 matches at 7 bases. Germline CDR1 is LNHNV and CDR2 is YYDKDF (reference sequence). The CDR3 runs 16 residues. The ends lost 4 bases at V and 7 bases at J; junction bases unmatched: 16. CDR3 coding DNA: TGTGCCACCAGCATCTCGGGACAGTCCATTACGGGGGAGCAGTACTTC. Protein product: CATSISGQSITGEQYF.

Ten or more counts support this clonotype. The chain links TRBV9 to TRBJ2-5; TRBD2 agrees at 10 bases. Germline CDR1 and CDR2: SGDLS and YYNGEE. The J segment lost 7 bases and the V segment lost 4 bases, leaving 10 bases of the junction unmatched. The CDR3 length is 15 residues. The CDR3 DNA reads TGTGCCAGCAGCCCCAGCGGGGGGGCCGGGGGGACCCAGTACTTC. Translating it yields CASSPSGGAGGTQYF.

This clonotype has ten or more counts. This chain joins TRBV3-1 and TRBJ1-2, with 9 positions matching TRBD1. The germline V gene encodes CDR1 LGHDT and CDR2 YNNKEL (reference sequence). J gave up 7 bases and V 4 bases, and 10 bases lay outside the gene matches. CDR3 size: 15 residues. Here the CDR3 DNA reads TGTGCCAGCAGCCCTCGATCGACAGGGGGTTTTGGCTACACCTTC. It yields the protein CASSPRSTGGFGYTF.

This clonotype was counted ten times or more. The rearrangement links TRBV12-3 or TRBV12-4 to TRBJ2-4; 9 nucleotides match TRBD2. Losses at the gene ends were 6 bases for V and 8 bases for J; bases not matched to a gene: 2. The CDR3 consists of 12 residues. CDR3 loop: CASRGGGDIQYF. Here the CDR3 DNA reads TGTGCCAGCAGGGGCGGGGGGGACATTCAGTACTTC.

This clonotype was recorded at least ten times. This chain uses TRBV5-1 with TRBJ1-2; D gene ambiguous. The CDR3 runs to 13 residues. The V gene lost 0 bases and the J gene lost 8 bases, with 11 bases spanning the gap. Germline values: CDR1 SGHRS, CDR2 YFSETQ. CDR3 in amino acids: CASSLGEGQGYTF. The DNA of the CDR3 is TGCGCCAGCAGCTTGGGGGAAGGGCAAGGCTACACCTTC.